A single sample is the source of the 11 T cell receptor beta chains below, sequenced in a study of blood T cell repertoires in COVID-19 (dated by TCRdb to the early 2020s). The library was built by means of the immunoSEQ multiplex PCR assay. This immuneACCESS table, as held by TCRdb, lists in-frame sequences with V and J called but not all clones. Of the missing ones, under half trace to an unresolved V gene in checked studies; the others have no known cause. Counted in this sample were about 400,000 clones; nearly 90% of them appeared once. The leading ten clones occupy over 2% of the sample. The material sequenced was PBMCs or T cells enriched from blood (not recorded which). The source is a woman aged 40 to 49 with acute COVID-19.

This clone has a handful of counts. The genes are TRBV3-1 (or the pseudogene TRBV3-2) and TRBJ1-5; D is unresolved. The V end was cut by 1 base, the J end by 5 bases, with 6 bases between. The germline V gene encodes CDR1 LGHDT and CDR2 YNNKEL (reference sequence). This CDR3 has 13 amino acids. DNA for the CDR3: TGTGCCAGCAGCCAAGCTCAGGATCAGCCCCAGCATTTT. Translating it yields CASSQAQDQPQHF.

The V and J genes are TRBV9 and TRBJ1-4; D is uncertain. Trimming stripped 4 bases from V and 6 bases from J, with 13 bases between. CDR3 length: 14 amino acids. Germline values: CDR1 SGDLS, CDR2 YYNGEE. The CDR3 here is CASSLGGGYEKLFF. The CDR3 nucleotides are TGTGCCAGCAGCCTCGGAGGAGGGTATGAAAAACTGTTTTTT.

As concerns this clone: Other DNA sequences in the same sample also yield this CDR3. The chain is built from TRBV11-3 and TRBJ1-1; 7 nucleotides align to TRBD1. Looked up from germline, CDR1 is SGHNT and CDR2 is YENEEA. Trimming cost V 5 bases and J 3 bases; bases outside gene matches: 3. The CDR3 has 13 residues. The CDR3 spells CASSRQGHTEAFF. CDR3 coding DNA: TGTGCCAGCAGCCGACAGGGTCACACTGAAGCTTTCTTT.

The chain has TRBV6-1 and TRBJ1-6; maybe TRBD1 (6 bases). Germline CDR1 MNHNS, CDR2 SASEGT. The CDR3 covers 15 residues. V was pared by 3 bases and J by 3 bases, with 9 bases between. The CDR3 region has the DNA TGTGCCAGCAGTGACGGACAGAACTATAATTCACCCCTCCACTTT. Its protein product is CASSDGQNYNSPLHF.

The gene calls are TRBV30 and TRBJ1-6, with TRBD1 identical over 7 bases. Germline CDR1 GTSNPN, CDR2 SVGIG (reference sequence). The J segment lost 7 bases and the V segment lost 4 bases, leaving 1 base of the junction unmatched. The CDR3 covers 12 residues. The CDR3 region has the DNA TGTGCCTGGACACAGGGGAATTCACCCCTCCACTTT. Its protein is CAWTQGNSPLHF.

The chain uses TRBV24-1 and TRBJ2-2, with unresolved D. Germline CDR1 reads KGHDR; CDR2 reads SFDVKD. Trimming stripped 4 bases from V and 0 bases from J, with 11 bases between. The CDR3 covers 16 residues. CDR3 nucleotides: TGTGCCACCAGTGACACACATACATCGAACACCGGGGAGCTGTTTTTT. This sequence encodes CATSDTHTSNTGELFF.

The chain is built from TRBV29-1 and TRBJ1-1; D is undetermined. Per the germline V gene, CDR1 is SQVTM and CDR2 is ANQGSEA. This CDR3 spans 13 amino acids. With 8 bases removed from V and 1 base from J, the gap between germline ends came to 14 bases. CDR3 DNA sequence: TGCAGCTCTCAGCGGTGGGGGAACACTGAAGCTTTCTTT. Its protein product is CSSQRWGNTEAFF.

This chain uses TRBV14 with TRBJ1-3; D gene unclear. The CDR3 length is 18 residues. Germline V gene lookup returns CDR1 SGHDN and CDR2 FVKESK. Trimming pared 4 bases from V and 0 bases from J, leaving 19 bases between. As DNA, the CDR3 is TGTGCCAGCAGCCCCCACACTATGGGAGAACACTCTGGAAACACCATATATTTT. Its protein product is CASSPHTMGEHSGNTIYF.

The V call is TRBV21-1, the J call TRBJ1-2; TRBD1 is the table's D call, not checked against the DNA. TRBV21-1 is assigned pseudogene status. The CDR3 has 15 residues. The CDR3 protein is CASSKKTGANYGYTF. CDR3 DNA: TGTGCCAGCAGCAAAAAGACAGGGGCCAACTATGGCTACACCTTC.

The chain recombines TRBV12-3 or TRBV12-4 with TRBJ2-3, with 9 bases that match TRBD1. Trimming cost V 6 bases and J 7 bases; bases outside gene matches: 5. The CDR3 runs to 13 residues. CDR3 DNA sequence: TGTGCCAGCAGGGGACAGGGATTCAATACGCAGTATTTT. This sequence encodes CASRGQGFNTQYF.

The V gene is TRBV2, the J gene TRBJ1-2, with D tentatively TRBD1 (6 bases). Per germline, CDR1 SNHLY and CDR2 FYNNEI. V shed 4 bases and J shed 0 bases, with 9 bases lying between them. The CDR3 extends over 14 amino acids. The CDR3 here is CASSARTANYGYTF. The CDR3 nucleotides are TGTGCCAGCAGTGCCCGGACAGCTAACTATGGCTACACCTTC.